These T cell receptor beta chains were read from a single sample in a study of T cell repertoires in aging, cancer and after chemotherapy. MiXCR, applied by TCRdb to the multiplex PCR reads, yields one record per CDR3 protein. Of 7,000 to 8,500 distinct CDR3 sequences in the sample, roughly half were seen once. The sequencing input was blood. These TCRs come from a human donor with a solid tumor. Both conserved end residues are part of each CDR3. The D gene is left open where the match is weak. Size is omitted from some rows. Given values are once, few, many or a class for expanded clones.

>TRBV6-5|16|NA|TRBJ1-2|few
CASSYPQGGGRAYYTF
TGTGCCAGCAGTTACCCACAGGGAGGGGGTAGGGCCTACTACACCTTC
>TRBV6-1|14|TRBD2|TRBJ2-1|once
CASSRLAGANEQFF
TGTGCCAGCAGTCGACTAGCGGGAGCTAATGAGCAGTTCTTC
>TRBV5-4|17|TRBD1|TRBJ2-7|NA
CASSVGRLRTGDYEQYF
TGTGCCAGCAGCGTTGGCCGTTTAAGGACAGGGGATTACGAGCAGTACTTC
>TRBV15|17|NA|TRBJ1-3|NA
CATRTSTIFSSGNTIYF
TGTGCCACCAGAACCTCCACAATCTTTTCCTCTGGAAACACCATATATTTT
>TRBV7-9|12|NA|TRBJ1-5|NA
CASSLIGQPQHF
TGTGCCAGCAGCTTAATTGGTCAGCCCCAGCATTTT
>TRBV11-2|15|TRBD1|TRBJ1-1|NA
CASSSAGTVNTEAFF
TGTGCCAGCAGCTCCGCCGGGACAGTGAACACTGAAGCTTTCTTT
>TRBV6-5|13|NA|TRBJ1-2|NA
CASNSLGGYGYTF
TGTGCCAGCAACTCCCTGGGGGGCTATGGCTACACCTTC
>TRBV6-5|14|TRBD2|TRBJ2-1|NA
CASSSGLAGMQQFF
TGTGCCAGCAGTTCCGGACTAGCGGGAATGCAGCAGTTCTTC
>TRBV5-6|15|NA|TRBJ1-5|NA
CASSLFGQGNQPQHF
TGTGCCAGCAGTCTCTTTGGGCAGGGCAATCAGCCCCAGCATTTT
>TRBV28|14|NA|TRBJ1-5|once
CASIPSGGNQPQHF
TGTGCCAGCATACCTTCAGGTGGCAATCAGCCCCAGCATTTT
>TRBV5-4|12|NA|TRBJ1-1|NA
CASSLDDTEAFF
TGTGCCAGCAGCTTGGATGACACTGAAGCTTTCTTT
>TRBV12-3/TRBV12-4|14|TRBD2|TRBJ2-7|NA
CASSLASGEYEQYF
TGTGCCAGCAGTTTAGCTAGCGGGGAGTACGAGCAGTACTTC
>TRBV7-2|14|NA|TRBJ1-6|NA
CASSAGPFDSPLHF
TGTGCCAGCAGCGCGGGACCTTTTGATTCACCCCTCCACTTT
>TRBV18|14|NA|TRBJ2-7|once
CASSPRSGPNEQYF
TGTGCCAGCTCACCACGATCCGGCCCCAACGAGCAGTACTTC
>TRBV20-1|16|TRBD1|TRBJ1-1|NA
CSARGTSTGAGTEAFF
TGCAGTGCTAGAGGCACGTCGACAGGGGCGGGCACTGAAGCTTTCTTT
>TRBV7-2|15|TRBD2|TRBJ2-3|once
CASSLVVRELDTQYF
TGTGCCAGCAGCTTAGTGGTGCGGGAGCTAGATACGCAGTATTTT
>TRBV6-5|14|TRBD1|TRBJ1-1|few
CASSLDRGGTEAFF
TGTGCCAGCAGTCTAGACAGGGGCGGCACTGAAGCTTTCTTT
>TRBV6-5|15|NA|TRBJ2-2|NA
CASSREGGGTGELFF
TGTGCCAGCAGTCGCGAGGGAGGTGGGACCGGGGAGCTGTTTTTT
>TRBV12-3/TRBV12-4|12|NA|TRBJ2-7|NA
CASSFSGNQQYF
TGTGCCAGCAGTTTCTCCGGGAATCAGCAGTACTTC
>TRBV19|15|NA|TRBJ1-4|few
CASSFSGPPSEKLFF
TGTGCCAGTTCATTCTCGGGACCGCCGTCCGAAAAACTGTTTTTT
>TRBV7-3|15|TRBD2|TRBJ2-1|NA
CASSSGLAGLNEQFF
TGTGCCAGCAGCTCGGGACTAGCGGGCCTCAATGAGCAGTTCTTC
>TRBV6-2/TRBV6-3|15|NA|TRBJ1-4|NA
CASSGHGATNEKLFF
TGTGCCAGCAGCGGACACGGTGCAACTAATGAAAAACTGTTTTTT
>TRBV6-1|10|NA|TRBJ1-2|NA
CASSEDGYTF
TGTGCCAGCAGTGAAGATGGCTACACCTTC
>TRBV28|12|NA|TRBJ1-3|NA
CDSSLGESTIYF
TGTGACAGCAGTTTAGGCGAGTCCACCATATATTTT
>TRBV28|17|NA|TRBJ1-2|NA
CASVNGPRHLRNYGYTF
TGTGCCAGCGTTAACGGACCGCGACACCTTCGGAACTATGGCTACACCTTC
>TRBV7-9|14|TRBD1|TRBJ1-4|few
CASSPGTGNEKLFF
TGTGCCAGCAGCCCCGGGACAGGGAACGAAAAACTGTTTTTT
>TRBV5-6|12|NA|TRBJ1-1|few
CASSLTATEAFF
TGTGCCAGCAGCTTGACAGCCACTGAAGCTTTCTTT
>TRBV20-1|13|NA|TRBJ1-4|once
CSARASTNEKLFF
TGCAGTGCTAGAGCAAGCACTAATGAAAAACTGTTTTTT
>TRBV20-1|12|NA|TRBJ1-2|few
CSANLGGYGYTF
TGCAGTGCTAACCTGGGGGGCTATGGCTACACCTTC
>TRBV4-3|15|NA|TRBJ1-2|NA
CASSQGAHRIYGYTF
TGCGCCAGCAGCCAAGGGGCTCACAGGATCTATGGCTACACCTTC
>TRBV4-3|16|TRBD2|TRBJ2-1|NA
CAISQVYGTSGNEQFF
TGCGCCATCAGCCAAGTTTATGGGACTAGCGGGAATGAGCAGTTCTTC
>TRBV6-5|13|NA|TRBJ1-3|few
CASSDDRFYTIYF
TGTGCCAGCAGTGACGACAGGTTTTACACCATATATTTT
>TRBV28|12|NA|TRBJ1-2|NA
CASSPAKYGYTF
TGTGCCAGCAGTCCGGCGAAGTATGGCTACACCTTC
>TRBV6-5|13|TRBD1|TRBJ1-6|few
CASSPTGVSPLHF
TGTGCCAGCAGCCCCACAGGGGTTTCACCCCTCCACTTT
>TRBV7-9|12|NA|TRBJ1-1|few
CASSSQNTEAFF
TGTGCCAGCAGCTCTCAAAACACTGAAGCTTTCTTT
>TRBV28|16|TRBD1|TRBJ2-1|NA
CASSTGGTGLYNEQFF
TGTGCCAGCAGTACAGGGGGGACAGGGCTTTACAATGAGCAGTTCTTC
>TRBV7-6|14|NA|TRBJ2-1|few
CASSSFGVYNEQFF
TGTGCCAGCAGCTCTTTCGGGGTATACAATGAGCAGTTCTTC
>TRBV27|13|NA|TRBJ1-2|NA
CASSPGASYGYTF
TGTGCCAGCAGCCCAGGGGCGAGCTATGGCTACACCTTC
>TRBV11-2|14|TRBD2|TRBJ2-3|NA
CASSPGRSTDTQYF
TGTGCCAGCAGCCCCGGGAGGAGCACAGATACGCAGTATTTT
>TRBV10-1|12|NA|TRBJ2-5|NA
CASREGSGTQYF
TGCGCCAGCAGGGAGGGTTCGGGGACCCAGTACTTC
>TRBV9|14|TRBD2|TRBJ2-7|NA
CASSVGSGSYEQYF
TGTGCCAGCAGCGTGGGTAGCGGGAGTTACGAGCAGTACTTC